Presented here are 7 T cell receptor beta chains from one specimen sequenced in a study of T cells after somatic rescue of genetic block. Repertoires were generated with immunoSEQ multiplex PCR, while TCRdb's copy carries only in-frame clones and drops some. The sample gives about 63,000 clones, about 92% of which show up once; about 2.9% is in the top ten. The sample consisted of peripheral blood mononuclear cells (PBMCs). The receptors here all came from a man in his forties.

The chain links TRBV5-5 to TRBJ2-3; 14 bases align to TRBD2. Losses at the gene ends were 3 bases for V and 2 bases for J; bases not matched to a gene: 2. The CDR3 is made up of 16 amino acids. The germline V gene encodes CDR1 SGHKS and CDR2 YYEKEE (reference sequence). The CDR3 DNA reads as TGTGCCAGCAGCTGGGGACTAGCGGGGGACACAGATACGCAGTATTTT. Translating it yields CASSWGLAGDTDTQYF.

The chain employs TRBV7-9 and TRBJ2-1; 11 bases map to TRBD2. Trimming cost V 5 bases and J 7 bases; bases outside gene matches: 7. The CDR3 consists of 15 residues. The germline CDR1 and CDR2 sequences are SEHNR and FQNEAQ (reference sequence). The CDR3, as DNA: TGTGCCAGCAGCCCACTAGCGGGAGCTCGAAATGAGCAGTTCTTC. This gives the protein CASSPLAGARNEQFF.

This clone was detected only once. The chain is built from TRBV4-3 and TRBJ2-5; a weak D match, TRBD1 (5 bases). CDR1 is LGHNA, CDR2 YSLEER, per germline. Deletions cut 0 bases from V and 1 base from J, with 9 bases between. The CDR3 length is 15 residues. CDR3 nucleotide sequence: TGCGCCAGCAGCCAAGACAGGGCCCCCCAAGAGACCCAGTACTTC. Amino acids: CASSQDRAPQETQYF.

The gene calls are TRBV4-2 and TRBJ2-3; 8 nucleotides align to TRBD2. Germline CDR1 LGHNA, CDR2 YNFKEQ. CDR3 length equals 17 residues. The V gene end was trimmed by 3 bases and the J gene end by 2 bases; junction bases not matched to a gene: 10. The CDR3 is CASSQAGGRGPTDTQYF. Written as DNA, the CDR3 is TGTGCCAGCAGCCAGGCGGGAGGTCGGGGACCCACAGATACGCAGTATTTT.

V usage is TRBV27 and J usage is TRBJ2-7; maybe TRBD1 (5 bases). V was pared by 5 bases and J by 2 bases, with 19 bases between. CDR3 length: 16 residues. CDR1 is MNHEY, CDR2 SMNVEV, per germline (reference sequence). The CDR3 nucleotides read TGTGCCAGCAGTAAAAGGACACTATCCTATCCCTACGAGCAGTACTTC. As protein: CASSKRTLSYPYEQYF.

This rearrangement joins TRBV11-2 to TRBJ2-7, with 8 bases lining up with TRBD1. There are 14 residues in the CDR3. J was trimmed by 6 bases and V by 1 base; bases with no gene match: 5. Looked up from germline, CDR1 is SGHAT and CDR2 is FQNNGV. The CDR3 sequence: CASSLGDRGSEQYF. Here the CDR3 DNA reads TGTGCCAGCAGCTTAGGTGACAGGGGTAGCGAGCAGTACTTC.

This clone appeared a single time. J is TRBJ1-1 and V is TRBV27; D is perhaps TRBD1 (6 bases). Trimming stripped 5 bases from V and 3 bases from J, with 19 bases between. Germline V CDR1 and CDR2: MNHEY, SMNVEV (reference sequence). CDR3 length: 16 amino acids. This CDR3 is CASSPPELGGDTEAFF. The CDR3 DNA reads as TGTGCCAGCAGTCCACCGGAACTAGGGGGTGACACTGAAGCTTTCTTT.